Presented here are 16 T cell receptor beta chains from one specimen sequenced in a study of cytomegalovirus exposure and HLA in healthy donors. It was with 60 Vbeta and 13 Jbeta primers that the PCR ran. The data were produced by immunoSEQ multiplex PCR, yet TCRdb's version contains in-frame clones alone and is incomplete. The sample has about 210,000 clones. Source material: PBMCs. The receptors derive from a woman aged 25-40 years in good health and CMV-seropositive.

The chain couples TRBV6-5 to TRBJ1-5; the D is unclear. The CDR3 extends over 13 amino acids. V was trimmed by 5 bases and J by 10 bases, leaving 15 bases between them. Germline V lookup: CDR1 MNHEY, CDR2 SVGAGI. CDR3 in amino acids: CASSEGVPDPQHF. CDR3 sequence (DNA): TGTGCCAGCAGTGAGGGCGTACCGGACCCCCAGCATTTT.

The rearrangement joins TRBV5-6 to TRBJ2-5; D is possibly TRBD2 (5 bases). V was shortened by 1 base and J by 4 bases, with 14 bases between the two germline ends. CDR1 SGHDT and CDR2 YYEEEE come from the germline V gene. CDR3 length equals 15 residues. This CDR3 reads CASSLRWESTETQYF. The CDR3 bases are TGTGCCAGCAGCTTGAGGTGGGAGAGCACAGAGACCCAGTACTTC.

The CDR3 sequence: CASSITGQGYDEQYF. The CDR3 DNA reads as TGTGCCAGTAGTATCACGGGACAGGGATATGACGAGCAGTACTTC. The chain joins TRBV19 to TRBJ2-7; 9 positions agree with TRBD1. The germline CDR1 and CDR2 sequences are LNHDA and SQIVND (reference sequence). This CDR3 spans 15 amino acids. V was clipped by 3 bases and J by 5 bases; unmatched bases: 8.

The CDR3 DNA follows: TGTGCCAGCAGCGTTTTGACAGGTTCTGGGGGCTACACCTTC. Protein sequence: CASSVLTGSGGYTF. The chain couples TRBV9 to TRBJ1-2; possible D gene TRBD1, 6 bases. This CDR3 spans 14 amino acids. Per the germline V gene, CDR1 is SGDLS and CDR2 is YYNGEE. With 2 bases removed from V and 8 bases from J, the gap between germline ends came to 16 bases.

V gene TRBV19 combines with J gene TRBJ2-7; D uncertain. The CDR3 is 13 residues long. Trimming stripped 5 bases from V and 3 bases from J, with 11 bases between. Germline V gives CDR1 LNHDA, CDR2 SQIVND (reference sequence). CDR3 region: CASSPGMIYEQYF. The CDR3 bases are TGTGCCAGTAGTCCAGGTATGATCTACGAGCAGTACTTC.

This chain joins TRBV5-1 and TRBJ1-2; 8 nucleotides align to TRBD1. J lost 5 bases, V lost 1 base, and 7 bases had no gene match. The CDR3 sequence is 15 residues long. The germline V gene encodes CDR1 SGHRS and CDR2 YFSETQ. CDR3 sequence (DNA): TGCGCCAGCAGCTTGAACCCGGGACAGGTTTATGGCTACACCTTC. It yields the protein CASSLNPGQVYGYTF.

This rearrangement joins TRBV19 to TRBJ1-5; 7 bases fit TRBD1. V lost 5 bases and J lost 2; bases outside the gene matches: 9. The CDR3 is 16 amino acids. Germline V lookup: CDR1 LNHDA, CDR2 SQIVND (reference sequence). The CDR3: CASSSAGGTGNQPQHF. CDR3 DNA: TGTGCCAGTAGTTCTGCAGGGGGAACGGGCAATCAGCCCCAGCATTTT.

The rearrangement joins TRBV14 to TRBJ2-7, with TRBD1 identical over 7 bases. The germline CDR1 and CDR2 sequences are SGHDN and FVKESK. There are 15 residues in the CDR3. V was clipped by 4 bases and J by 2 bases; unmatched bases: 8. The CDR3 protein is CASSRDRAFPYEQYF. DNA for the CDR3: TGTGCCAGCAGCCGGGACAGAGCTTTCCCCTACGAGCAGTACTTC.

The gene calls are TRBV7-2 and TRBJ2-7, with D hard to call. The CDR3 has 13 residues. Germline CDR1 SGHTA, CDR2 FQGNSA. V lost 3 bases and J lost 3, with 9 bases in between. CDR3 residues: CASSLRQNYEQYF. In nucleotides, the CDR3 is TGTGCCAGCAGCTTGAGGCAGAACTACGAGCAGTACTTC.

The V and J genes are TRBV4-3 and TRBJ2-3; D might be TRBD2 (6 bases). The V and J ends lost 1 base and 3 bases respectively, with 17 bases between them. CDR3 length: 17 residues. The germline V gene has CDR1 LGHNA and CDR2 YSLEER. The CDR3 sequence is CASSQVHTGEGTDTQYF. The DNA for the CDR3 is TGCGCCAGCAGCCAAGTGCATACGGGAGAGGGGACAGATACGCAGTATTTT.

The chain employs TRBV28 and TRBJ2-7; D uncertain. Germline V gene data show CDR1 as MDHEN and CDR2 as SYDVKM. The CDR3 sequence is 14 residues long. V was pared by 7 bases and J by 1 base, with 14 bases between. CDR3 DNA: TGTGCCAGCACCGATGAGTCTGGTTCCTACGAGCAGTACTTC. Translation: CASTDESGSYEQYF.

The V gene is TRBV28, the J gene TRBJ2-2; no firm D call. The CDR3 is made up of 14 amino acids. Germline V gene data show CDR1 as MDHEN and CDR2 as SYDVKM. Between the trimmed V and J ends, which lost 5 bases and 4 bases, there was a span of 11 bases. CDR3 DNA: TGTGCCAGCAGTATCCACACTACCACCGGGGAGCTGTTTTTT. Its protein product is CASSIHTTTGELFF.

The rearrangement joins TRBV18 to TRBJ1-4; D perhaps matches TRBD1 (5 bases). The CDR3 totals 16 residues. Trimming took off 5 bases at V and 7 bases at J, with 20 bases between the two ends. The germline V gene has CDR1 KGHSH and CDR2 LQKENI. Here the CDR3 DNA reads TGTGCCAGCTCATCGACCGGGACTTTCGGAGGTGAAAAACTGTTTTTT. This sequence encodes CASSSTGTFGGEKLFF.

This chain joins TRBV11-3 and TRBJ2-1; 7 positions agree with TRBD1. This CDR3 comprises 14 residues. Germline V lookup: CDR1 SGHNT, CDR2 YENEEA. The V gene end was trimmed by 5 bases and the J gene end by 6 bases; junction bases not matched to a gene: 7. CDR3 amino acids: CASSQDRASNEQFF. CDR3 nucleotides: TGTGCCAGCAGCCAAGACAGGGCCTCCAATGAGCAGTTCTTC.

This rearrangement joins TRBV5-1 to TRBJ1-4, with 10 bases identical to TRBD1. J was trimmed by 5 bases and V by 4 bases; bases with no gene match: 5. Germline assignment: CDR1 SGHRS and CDR2 YFSETQ. The CDR3 length is 15 residues. As DNA, the CDR3 is TGCGCCAGCAGCGCCGACAGGGGGCGGAATGAAAAACTGTTTTTT. Translated: CASSADRGRNEKLFF.

The J gene is TRBJ2-1, the V gene TRBV19; TRBD1 matches 9 bases. The CDR3 runs 13 residues. Germline V gives CDR1 LNHDA, CDR2 SQIVND (reference sequence). Trimming cost V 5 bases and J 16 bases; bases outside gene matches: 12. The CDR3, as DNA: TGTGCCAGTAGTGAACACCCGGGACAGGGCATCTTCTTC. Translated: CASSEHPGQGIFF.